This T cell receptor beta chain was sequenced for a study of Tregs in tolerant kidney transplant recipients. Study conclusions and caveats: Biological reproducibility was not directly addressed in this study. In tolerant patients, donor-specific Tregs outgrew total Tregs, suggesting antigen-driven expansion.

On this clone itself: Its matching antigen is unknown.

TCRdb's copy holds only in-frame clones and misses some; the assay was immunoSEQ multiplex PCR. Of approximately 60,000 clones in the sample, around 87% were seen once. The length of the CDR3 is 13 residues. With V trimmed by 4 bases and J by 7 bases, 6 bases remained unmatched. Germline-derived CDR1 and CDR2 are SGHRS and YFSETQ. Related graft donors supplied nonmyeloablative bone marrow transplants, and mixed chimerism was transient. Thawed PBMCs were FACS-sorted into unstimulated CD4+CD25+CD127- regulatory T cells, CD4+CD25- non-regulatory cells, CD4 and CD8 cells. The sequence derives from a human patient who received a combined kidney and bone marrow transplant. Some T cells could come from the graft donor. The sequencing used CD4+ T cells from blood (PBMCs), collected 6 months after the transplant. The V gene is TRBV5-1, the J gene TRBJ1-2, with 8 bases aligning to TRBD1. As DNA, the CDR3 is TGCGCCAGCAGCCCGGACAGGGTGAGTGGCTACACCTTC. Amino acid sequence: CASSPDRVSGYTF. Together with reference TRBV5-1 and TRBJ1-2, the CDR3 gives the full variable domain: KAGVTQTPRYLIKTRGQQVTLSCSPISGHRSVSWYQQTPGQGLQFLFEYFSETQRNKGNFPGRFSGRQFSNSRSEMNVSTLELGDSALYLCASSPDRVSGYTFGSGTRLTVV.